Below are 22 T cell receptor beta chains sequenced from a single sample in a study of T cell changes during pregnancy in multiple sclerosis (dated by TCRdb to about 2019). The library was produced with the immunoSEQ multiplex PCR assay. The immuneACCESS repertoire file appears here via TCRdb, limited to in-frame rearrangements. These files lack a portion of the clones; in checked studies, under half of the deficit traces to unresolved V genes, and the cause of the others is not known. The sample includes about 73,000 clones, with roughly 92% observed a single time. The top ten clonotypes cover 2.8% of the sample. Sequencing was performed on peripheral blood, taken in the third trimester of pregnancy. The receptor set was obtained from a female donor in good health, enrolled as a control in a pregnancy study.

The genes are TRBV5-6 and TRBJ2-2; 8 bases align to TRBD2. CDR1 SGHDT and CDR2 YYEEEE come from the germline V gene. This CDR3 is built from 16 residues. The trim removed 4 bases at V and 1 base at J, leaving 6 bases unmatched. CDR3 amino acids: CASSPISGENTGELFF. Written as DNA, the CDR3 is TGTGCCAGCAGCCCCATTAGCGGGGAGAACACCGGGGAGCTGTTTTTT.

The chain couples TRBV12-5 to TRBJ2-5; D gene ambiguous. The CDR3 is 16 amino acids. Germline assignment: CDR1 LGHNT and CDR2 FRNRAP. Trimming removed 0 bases from V and 2 bases from J, with 13 bases in between. For the CDR3, the DNA is TGTGCTAGTGGTTTGGTACGCCGAGGTGGACAAGAGACCCAGTACTTC. Its translation is CASGLVRRGGQETQYF.

The chain combines TRBV28 with TRBJ1-2, with D possibly TRBD1 on 5 matching bases. V was shortened by 6 bases and J by 5 bases, with 7 bases between the two germline ends. In germline, CDR1 is MDHEN, CDR2 SYDVKM. The CDR3 is 11 amino acids. CDR3 DNA: TGTGCCAGCAGAGACAGTTATGGCTACACCTTC. It yields the protein CASRDSYGYTF.

This chain uses TRBV4-1 with TRBJ1-1; 7 bases are shared with TRBD1. The CDR3 runs 14 residues. The germline V gene encodes CDR1 MGHRA and CDR2 YSYEKL. The junction had 8 bases not matched to a gene; V was cut back by 4 bases and J by 6 bases. In DNA, the CDR3 is TGCGCCAGCAGCCCCCGACAGGGCAGGGCTGAAGCTTTCTTT. Protein product: CASSPRQGRAEAFF.

The V gene is TRBV11-3, the J gene TRBJ2-1; 7 bases line up with TRBD2. This CDR3 spans 15 amino acids. Germline V CDR1 and CDR2: SGHNT, YENEEA. The junction had 5 bases not matched to a gene; V was cut back by 2 bases and J by 4 bases. In DNA, the CDR3 is TGTGCCAGCAGCTTACTTAGCGGGCCATACAATGAGCAGTTCTTC. Encoded protein: CASSLLSGPYNEQFF.

The V call is TRBV7-2, the J call TRBJ2-7; D unclear. V lost 2 bases and J 6 bases, leaving 5 bases between the germline ends. Looked up from germline, CDR1 is SGHTA and CDR2 is FQGNSA. This CDR3 has 11 residues. The CDR3 region is CASSLFSEQYF. CDR3 bases: TGTGCCAGCAGCTTATTCAGCGAGCAGTACTTC.

The chain combines TRBV10-2 with TRBJ2-2; D might be TRBD1 (7 bases). CDR3 length: 14 amino acids. The germline V gene encodes CDR1 WSHSY and CDR2 SAAADI. V lost 3 bases and J lost 5, with 10 bases in between. The CDR3 DNA reads TGCGCCAGCAGTGAATCAGGGGGGACCGGGGAGCTGTTTTTT. Protein sequence: CASSESGGTGELFF.

The chain has TRBV28 and TRBJ1-3; D is ambiguous. CDR1 is MDHEN and CDR2 is SYDVKM in the germline V gene. Trimming left V 5 bases short and J 3 bases short, with 14 bases between. The CDR3 covers 15 residues. CDR3: CASSPFPPSGNTIYF. The DNA for the CDR3 is TGTGCCAGCAGTCCCTTTCCCCCCAGTGGAAACACCATATATTTT. Filled out from reference TRBV28 and TRBJ1-3, the complete variable domain reads DVKVTQSSRYLVKRTGEKVFLECVQDMDHENMFWYRQDPGLGLRLIYFSYDVKMKEKGDIPEGYSVSREKKERFSLILESASTNQTSMYLCASSPFPPSGNTIYFGEGSWLTVV.

This chain uses TRBV30 with TRBJ2-1; the D is unclear. V gave up 1 base and J gave up 0 bases, with 13 bases separating them. The germline gives CDR1 GTSNPN, CDR2 SVGIG (reference sequence). The CDR3 length is 16 residues. In DNA, the CDR3 is TGTGCCTGGAGTGAGGCAGCTGGGCCCTCCTACAATGAGCAGTTCTTC. This translates into CAWSEAAGPSYNEQFF.

The V gene is TRBV6-6, the J gene TRBJ1-2; possible D gene TRBD1, 6 bases. Trimming left V 6 bases short and J 0 bases short, with 11 bases between. There are 14 residues in the CDR3. Looked up from germline, CDR1 is MNHNY and CDR2 is SVGAGI (reference sequence). The chain's CDR3 is CASSRDTSNYGYTF. The DNA for the CDR3 is TGTGCCAGCAGCAGGGACACGTCTAACTATGGCTACACCTTC.

The chain is built from TRBV7-8 and TRBJ1-2; D remains unclear. V dropped 0 bases and J dropped 4 bases, with 12 bases sitting between them. This CDR3 spans 15 amino acids. The germline CDR1 and CDR2 sequences are SGHVS and FQNEAQ. The DNA for the CDR3 is TGTGCCAGCAGCTTAGCGGGCCCTACCCCCTATGGCTACACCTTC. It specifies CASSLAGPTPYGYTF. Full variable domain (outside the CDR3, taken from reference TRBV7-8 and TRBJ1-2): GAGVSQSPRYKVAKRGQDVALRCDPISGHVSLFWYQQALGQGPEFLTYFQNEAQLDKSGLPSDRFFAERPEGSVSTLKIQRTQQEDSAVYLCASSLAGPTPYGYTFGSGTRLTVV.

This clone was counted once. The V gene is TRBV7-2, the J gene TRBJ2-7; D remains ambiguous. CDR3 size: 14 residues. V dropped 1 base and J dropped 0 bases, with 7 bases sitting between them. Per germline, CDR1 SGHTA and CDR2 FQGNSA. The CDR3 DNA follows: TGTGCCAGCAGCTTAGGCGTGAGCTCCTACGAGCAGTACTTC. Encoded protein: CASSLGVSSYEQYF.

V usage is TRBV15 and J usage is TRBJ2-1; 8 positions match TRBD2. The CDR3 extends over 15 amino acids. V trimming: 3 bases; J trimming: 7 bases; junction bases outside the gene matches: 8. From germline, CDR1 is LNHNV and CDR2 YYDKDF (reference sequence). For the CDR3, the DNA is TGTGCCACCAGCAGCACTAGCGGAAGGGGGAATGAGCAGTTCTTC. Amino acids: CATSSTSGRGNEQFF.

CDR3: CASSPSGFGYTF. CDR3 DNA sequence: TGTGCCAGCAGTCCATCCGGGTTTGGCTACACCTTC. V and J are TRBV7-2 and TRBJ1-2; D is ambiguous. The V and J ends lost 6 bases and 7 bases respectively, with 12 bases between them. The CDR3 has 12 residues. CDR1 is SGHTA, CDR2 FQGNSA, per germline.

The chain has TRBV18 and TRBJ1-3; maybe TRBD1 (6 bases). The germline CDR1 and CDR2 sequences are KGHSH and LQKENI. The CDR3 has 13 residues. The ends were cut back, 3 bases at V and 4 bases at J, with 7 bases in the middle. In nucleotides, the CDR3 is TGTGCCAGCTCACCCGGACAGGGAAACACCATATATTTT. Protein sequence: CASSPGQGNTIYF.

This chain connects TRBV5-6 to TRBJ2-3, with 7 bases matching TRBD2. Germline CDR1 is SGHDT and CDR2 is YYEEEE. This CDR3 contains 15 residues. V shed 4 bases and J 2 bases; nucleotides not matched to a gene: 7. The CDR3 is CASSVLADPTDTQYF. CDR3 sequence (DNA): TGTGCCAGCAGCGTTCTAGCGGACCCCACAGATACGCAGTATTTT.

The chain carries TRBV6-1 and TRBJ2-1; 7 bases align to TRBD2. Germline-derived CDR1 and CDR2 are MNHNS and SASEGT. CDR3 length equals 15 residues. J lost 0 bases, V lost 6 bases, and 5 bases had no gene match. CDR3 protein: CASSAGDSSYNEQFF. The CDR3 region has the DNA TGTGCCAGCAGCGCGGGGGATAGCTCCTACAATGAGCAGTTCTTC.

This chain uses TRBV5-1 with TRBJ2-3; tentative D call: TRBD2 (6 bases). Germline CDR1 SGHRS, CDR2 YFSETQ. The CDR3 totals 15 residues. Between the trimmed V and J ends, which lost 0 bases and 10 bases, there was a span of 18 bases. CDR3 amino acids: CASSLASGSPMPQYF. CDR3 DNA sequence: TGCGCCAGCAGCTTGGCATCCGGGAGCCCTATGCCGCAGTATTTT.

The chain is built from TRBV5-4 and TRBJ2-4; 7 bases map to TRBD1. Looked up from germline, CDR1 is SGHNT and CDR2 is YYREEE (reference sequence). With V trimmed by 2 bases and J by 0 bases, 2 bases remained unmatched. This CDR3 is built from 15 residues. The CDR3 loop reads CASSLGQAAKNIQYF. The CDR3 DNA follows: TGTGCCAGCAGCTTAGGACAGGCAGCCAAAAACATTCAGTACTTC. Together with reference TRBV5-4 and TRBJ2-4, the CDR3 gives the full variable domain: ETGVTQSPTHLIKTRGQQVTLRCSSQSGHNTVSWYQQALGQGPQFIFQYYREEENGRGNFPPRFSGLQFPNYSSELNVNALELDDSALYLCASSLGQAAKNIQYFGAGTRLSVL.

This rearrangement joins TRBV11-3 to TRBJ2-7; TRBD1 matches at 8 bases. Germline CDR1 is SGHNT and CDR2 is YENEEA. The CDR3 runs 19 residues. V gave up 1 base and J gave up 4 bases; unmatched junction bases: 18. The DNA of the CDR3 is TGTGCCAGCAGCTTAGTTCCCGGACAGGGTGTATCTGGGAGGTACGAGCAGTACTTC. This gives the protein CASSLVPGQGVSGRYEQYF.

The V and J genes are TRBV5-1 and TRBJ2-3; 13 positions match TRBD2. The CDR3 is made up of 19 amino acids. Germline V gene sequence: CDR1 SGHRS, CDR2 YFSETQ. The V and J ends lost 4 bases and 6 bases, in that order; junction bases with no gene match: 17. The CDR3 region is CASSRNPHRLAGGGDTQYF. CDR3 bases: TGCGCCAGCAGCCGTAACCCTCACCGACTAGCGGGGGGAGGGGATACGCAGTATTTT.

V is TRBV9 and J is TRBJ2-1; 9 bases match TRBD2. Trimming removed 0 bases from V and 6 bases from J; junction bases left unmatched: 7. Per germline, CDR1 SGDLS and CDR2 YYNGEE. The CDR3 totals 16 residues. The CDR3 DNA follows: TGTGCCAGCAGCGTAGTATATAGCGGGAGTCTCAATGAGCAGTTCTTC. Translated, it gives CASSVVYSGSLNEQFF.